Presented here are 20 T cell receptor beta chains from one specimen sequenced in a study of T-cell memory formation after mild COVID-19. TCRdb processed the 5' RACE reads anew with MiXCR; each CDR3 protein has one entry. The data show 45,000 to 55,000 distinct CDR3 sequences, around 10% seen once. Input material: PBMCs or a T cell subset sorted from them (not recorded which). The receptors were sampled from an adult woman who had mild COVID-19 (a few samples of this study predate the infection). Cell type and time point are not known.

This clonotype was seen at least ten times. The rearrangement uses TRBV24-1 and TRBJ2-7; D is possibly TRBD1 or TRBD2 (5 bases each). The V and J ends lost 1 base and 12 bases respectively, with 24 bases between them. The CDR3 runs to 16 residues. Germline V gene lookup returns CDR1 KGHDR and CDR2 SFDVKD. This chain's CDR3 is CATSDLGDGAIRRWYF. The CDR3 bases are TGTGCCACCAGTGATTTAGGGGACGGCGCGATTCGTAGGTGGTACTTC.

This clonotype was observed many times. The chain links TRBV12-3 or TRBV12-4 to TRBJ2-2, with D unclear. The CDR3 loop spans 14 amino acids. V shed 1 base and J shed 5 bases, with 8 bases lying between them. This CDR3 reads CASSLELGTGELFF. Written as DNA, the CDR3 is TGTGCCAGCAGTTTAGAGTTGGGGACCGGGGAGCTGTTTTTT.

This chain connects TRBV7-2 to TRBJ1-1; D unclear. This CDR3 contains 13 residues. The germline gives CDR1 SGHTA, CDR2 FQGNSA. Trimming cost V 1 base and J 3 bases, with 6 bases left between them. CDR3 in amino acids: CASSLGGHTEAFF. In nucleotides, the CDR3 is TGTGCCAGCAGCTTAGGAGGCCACACTGAAGCTTTCTTT.

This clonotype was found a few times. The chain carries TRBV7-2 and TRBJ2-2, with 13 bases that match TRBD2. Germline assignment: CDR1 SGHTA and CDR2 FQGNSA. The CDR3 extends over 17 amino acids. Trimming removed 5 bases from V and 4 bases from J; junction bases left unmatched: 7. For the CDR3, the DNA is TGTGCCAGCAGCCCGACTAGCGGGGGGTCTCTCACCGGGGAGCTGTTTTTT. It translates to CASSPTSGGSLTGELFF.

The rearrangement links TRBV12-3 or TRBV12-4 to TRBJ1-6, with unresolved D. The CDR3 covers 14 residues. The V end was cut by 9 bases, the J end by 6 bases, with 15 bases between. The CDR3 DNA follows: TGTGCCAGTAGAGGAGGATTGGTTAATTCACCCCTCCACTTT. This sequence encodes CASRGGLVNSPLHF.

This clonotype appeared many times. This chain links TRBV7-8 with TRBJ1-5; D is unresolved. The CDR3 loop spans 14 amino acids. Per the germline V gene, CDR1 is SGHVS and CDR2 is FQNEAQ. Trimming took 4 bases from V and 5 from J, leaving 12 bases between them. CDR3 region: CASSYQSQYQPQHF. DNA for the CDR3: TGTGCCAGCAGCTATCAGAGCCAATATCAGCCCCAGCATTTT.

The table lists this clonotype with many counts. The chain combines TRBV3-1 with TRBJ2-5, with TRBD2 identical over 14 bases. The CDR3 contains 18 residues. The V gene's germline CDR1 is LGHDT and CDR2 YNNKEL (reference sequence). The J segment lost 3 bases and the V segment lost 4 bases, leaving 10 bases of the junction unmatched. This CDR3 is CASSPRLAGGPSEETQYF. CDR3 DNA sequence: TGTGCCAGCAGCCCACGACTAGCGGGAGGGCCAAGCGAAGAGACCCAGTACTTC.

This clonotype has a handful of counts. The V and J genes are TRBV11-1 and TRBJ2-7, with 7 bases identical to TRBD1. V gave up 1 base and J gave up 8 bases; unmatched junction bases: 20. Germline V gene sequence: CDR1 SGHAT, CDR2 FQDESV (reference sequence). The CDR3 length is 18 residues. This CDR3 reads CASSLVSPLRGQATKQYF. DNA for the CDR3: TGTGCCAGCAGCTTAGTGTCCCCACTCCGAGGACAGGCTACGAAGCAGTACTTC. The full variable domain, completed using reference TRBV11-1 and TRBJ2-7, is EAEVAQSPRYKITEKSQAVAFWCDPISGHATLYWYRQILGQGPELLVQFQDESVVDDSQLPKDRFSAERLKGVDSTLKIQPAELGDSAMYLCASSLVSPLRGQATKQYFGPGTRLTVT.

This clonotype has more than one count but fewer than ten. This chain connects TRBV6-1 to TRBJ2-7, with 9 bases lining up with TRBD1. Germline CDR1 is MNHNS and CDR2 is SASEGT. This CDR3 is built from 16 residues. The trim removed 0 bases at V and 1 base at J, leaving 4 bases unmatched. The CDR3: CASSEAIGTGSYEQYF. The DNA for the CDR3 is TGTGCCAGCAGTGAAGCGATCGGGACAGGGTCCTACGAGCAGTACTTC.

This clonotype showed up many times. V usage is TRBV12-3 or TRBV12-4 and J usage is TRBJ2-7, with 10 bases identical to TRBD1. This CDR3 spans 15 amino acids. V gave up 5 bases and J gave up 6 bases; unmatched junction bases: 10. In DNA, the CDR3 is TGTGCCAGCAGTGAGACAGGGGGCGTCTCTGGCGAGCAGTACTTC. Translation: CASSETGGVSGEQYF.

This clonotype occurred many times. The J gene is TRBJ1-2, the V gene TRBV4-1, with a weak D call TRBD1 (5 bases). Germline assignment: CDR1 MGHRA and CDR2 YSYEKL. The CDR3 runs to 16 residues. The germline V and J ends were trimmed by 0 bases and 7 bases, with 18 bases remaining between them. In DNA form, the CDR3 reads TGCGCCAGCAGCCAAGAGGTAGGGGACCTGTTCGCTGGCTACACCTTC. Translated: CASSQEVGDLFAGYTF.

The CDR3 DNA reads TGTGCCAGCAGTTTACCGACCCGGGACAGGGTAGGGAGCAATCAGCCCCAGCATTTT. This encodes CASSLPTRDRVGSNQPQHF. V usage is TRBV6-6 and J usage is TRBJ1-5; 9 bases map to TRBD1. V was clipped by 4 bases and J by 1 base; unmatched bases: 14. The germline V gene encodes CDR1 MNHNY and CDR2 SVGAGI (reference sequence). The CDR3 is 19 amino acids.

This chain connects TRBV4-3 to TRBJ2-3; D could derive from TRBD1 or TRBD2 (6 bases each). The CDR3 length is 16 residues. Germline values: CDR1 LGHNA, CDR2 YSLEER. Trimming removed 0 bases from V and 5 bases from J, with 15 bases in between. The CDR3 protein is CASSQDPPAGQDTQYF. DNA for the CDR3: TGCGCCAGCAGCCAAGATCCCCCCGCGGGACAAGATACGCAGTATTTT.

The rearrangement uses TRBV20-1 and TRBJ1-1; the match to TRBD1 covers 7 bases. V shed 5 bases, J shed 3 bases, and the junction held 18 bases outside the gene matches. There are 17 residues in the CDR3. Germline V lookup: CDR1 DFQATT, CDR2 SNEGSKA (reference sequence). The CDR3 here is CSAYRRGASSGDTEAFF. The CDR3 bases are TGCAGTGCTTACCGCAGGGGGGCGTCCTCGGGGGACACTGAAGCTTTCTTT.

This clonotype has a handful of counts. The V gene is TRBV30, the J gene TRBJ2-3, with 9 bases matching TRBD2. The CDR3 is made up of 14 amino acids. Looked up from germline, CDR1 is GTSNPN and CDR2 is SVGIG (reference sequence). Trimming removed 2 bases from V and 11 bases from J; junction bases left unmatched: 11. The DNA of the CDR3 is TGTGCCTGGAGTAGCGGGGGGCCTCCGTTAGGGCAGTATTTT. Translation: CAWSSGGPPLGQYF.

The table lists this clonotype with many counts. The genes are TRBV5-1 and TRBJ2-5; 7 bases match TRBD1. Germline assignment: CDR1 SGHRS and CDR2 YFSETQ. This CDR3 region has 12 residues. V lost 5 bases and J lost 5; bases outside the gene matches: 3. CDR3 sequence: CASRAQGETQYF. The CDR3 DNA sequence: TGCGCCAGCAGAGCACAGGGGGAGACCCAGTACTTC.

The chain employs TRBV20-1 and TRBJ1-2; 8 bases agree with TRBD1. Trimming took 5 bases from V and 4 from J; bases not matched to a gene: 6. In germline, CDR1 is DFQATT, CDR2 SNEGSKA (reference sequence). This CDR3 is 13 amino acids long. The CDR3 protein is CSAFRDRIYGYTF. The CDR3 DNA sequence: TGCAGTGCTTTCCGGGACAGGATCTATGGCTACACCTTC.

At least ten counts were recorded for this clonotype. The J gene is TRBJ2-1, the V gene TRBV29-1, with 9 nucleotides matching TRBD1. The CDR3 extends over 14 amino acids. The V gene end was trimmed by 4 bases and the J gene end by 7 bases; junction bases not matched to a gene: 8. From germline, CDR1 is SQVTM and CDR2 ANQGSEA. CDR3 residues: CSVAEGQGWNEQFF. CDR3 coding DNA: TGCAGCGTTGCGGAGGGACAGGGTTGGAATGAGCAGTTCTTC.

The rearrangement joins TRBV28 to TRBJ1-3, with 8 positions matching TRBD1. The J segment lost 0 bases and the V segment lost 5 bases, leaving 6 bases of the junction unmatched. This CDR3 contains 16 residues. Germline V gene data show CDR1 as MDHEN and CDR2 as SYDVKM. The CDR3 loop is CASSTSGGGSGNTIYF. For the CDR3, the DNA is TGTGCCAGCAGTACATCAGGGGGCGGCTCTGGAAACACCATATATTTT.

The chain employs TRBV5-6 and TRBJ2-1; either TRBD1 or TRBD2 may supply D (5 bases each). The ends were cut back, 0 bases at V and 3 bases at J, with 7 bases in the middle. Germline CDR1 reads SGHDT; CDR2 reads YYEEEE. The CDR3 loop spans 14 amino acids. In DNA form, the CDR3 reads TGTGCCAGCAGCTTGGGGGACGTCTACAATGAGCAGTTCTTC. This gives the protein CASSLGDVYNEQFF.